This T cell receptor beta chain is from a study of cytomegalovirus exposure and HLA in healthy donors. Across the whole study: Assignment to the Caucasian-associated ancestry cluster applied to approximately 80% of the 300 to 500 genotyped donors.

This PCR relied on a set of 60 Vbeta primers and 13 Jbeta primers. Some clones are missing from TCRdb's copy, which holds only in-frame ones; the method was immunoSEQ multiplex PCR. This table holds 310,000 or so clones, 80% to 90% found once. The germline CDR1 and CDR2 sequences are SGHRS and YFSETQ. This CDR3 contains 14 residues. V dropped 3 bases and J dropped 3 bases, with 10 bases sitting between them. The chain links TRBV5-1 to TRBJ1-3, with no clear D. The specimen was PBMCs. The TCR was taken from a woman aged 18 to 35 in good health and CMV-seronegative. As DNA, the CDR3 is TGCGCCAGCAGCTCCCCTGAGGTTGGAAACACCATATATTTT. It translates to CASSSPEVGNTIYF.